These 20 T cell receptor beta chains were sequenced from one sample in a study of T cells after yellow fever vaccination. One entry per CDR3 protein results from TCRdb running MiXCR on the 5' RACE reads. This sample yields around 530,000 distinct CDR3 sequences, of which less than 20% are seen a single time; about 18% belongs to the top ten. The specimen was PBMCs, collected about 5 days after the first yellow fever vaccination. Source of these receptors: a man aged 18-30 years who received the YFV17D yellow fever vaccine.

The gene calls are TRBV20-1 and TRBJ1-2; 8 bases fit TRBD1. CDR1 is DFQATT, CDR2 SNEGSKA, per germline (reference sequence). The CDR3 is made up of 11 amino acids. V was pared by 6 bases and J by 8 bases, with 5 bases of the junction left unmatched. CDR3 in amino acids: CSARQGWGYTF. As DNA, the CDR3 is TGCAGTGCCAGACAGGGGTGGGGCTACACCTTC.

The chain links TRBV7-2 to TRBJ2-1, with D unclear. Germline assignment: CDR1 SGHTA and CDR2 FQGNSA. The CDR3 is 14 residues long. V dropped 0 bases and J dropped 5 bases, with 8 bases sitting between them. Written as DNA, the CDR3 is TGTGCCAGCAGCTTAGCCTACCGAAACAATGAGCAGTTCTTC. This sequence encodes CASSLAYRNNEQFF.

In its sample, this clonotype was seen once. The V call is TRBV6-1, the J call TRBJ2-2; TRBD1 matches at 9 bases. The V and J ends lost 6 bases and 6 bases, in that order; junction bases with no gene match: 2. Germline V CDR1 and CDR2: MNHNS, SASEGT. This CDR3 region has 13 residues. CDR3 bases: TGTGCCAGCAGGACAGGGGGATCCGGGGAGCTGTTTTTT. Its translation is CASRTGGSGELFF.

The chain recombines TRBV15 with TRBJ2-1; the D gene is possibly TRBD2 (7 bases). V shed 0 bases and J shed 4 bases, with 22 bases lying between them. CDR1 and CDR2 (germline): LNHNV, YYDKDF (reference sequence). The CDR3 is 19 amino acids. The chain's CDR3 is CATSRDVSFRGGPYNEQFF. CDR3 DNA sequence: TGTGCCACCAGCAGAGATGTTTCTTTTAGGGGGGGGCCTTACAATGAGCAGTTCTTC.

V and J are TRBV18 and TRBJ1-1; 11 nucleotides match TRBD1. V trimming: 4 bases; J trimming: 4 bases; junction bases outside the gene matches: 2. The CDR3 runs 14 residues. Germline V gives CDR1 KGHSH, CDR2 LQKENI. This chain's CDR3 is CASSLDRGLTEAFF. The CDR3 DNA is TGTGCCAGCTCACTGGACAGGGGGCTCACTGAAGCTTTCTTT.

This clonotype turned up a few times. The chain joins TRBV12-3 or TRBV12-4 to TRBJ1-5; D possibly corresponds to TRBD1 (6 bases). The CDR3 is made up of 14 amino acids. Trimming removed 2 bases at V and 5 bases at J, with 10 bases between. CDR3 nucleotides: TGTGCCAGCAGTTTAAGGAGGGGGGATCAGCCCCAGCATTTT. This sequence encodes CASSLRRGDQPQHF.

This clonotype was counted between two and nine times. This chain connects TRBV24-1 to TRBJ2-2; the D is unclear. The CDR3 is 14 residues long. CDR1 KGHDR and CDR2 SFDVKD come from the germline V gene. V shed 1 base and J shed 1 base, with 3 bases lying between them. CDR3 bases: TGTGCCACCAGTGATTTAGAGAACACCGGGGAGCTGTTTTTT. Its protein product is CATSDLENTGELFF.

The sample holds a few counts of this clonotype. The V gene is TRBV12-3 or TRBV12-4, the J gene TRBJ1-1, with D unclear. This CDR3 has 14 residues. V lost 4 bases and J lost 3, with 12 bases in between. CDR3 nucleotide sequence: TGTGCCAGCAGTTCCGGCCCCGGCCACACTGAAGCTTTCTTT. Protein: CASSSGPGHTEAFF.

V gene TRBV11-2 combines with J gene TRBJ2-5; 9 nucleotides line up with TRBD2. Germline V gene lookup returns CDR1 SGHAT and CDR2 FQNNGV. V lost 4 bases to trimming and J lost 4 bases; unmatched junction nucleotides: 7. This CDR3 is 15 amino acids long. Here the CDR3 reads CASSSRRGGLETQYF. DNA for the CDR3: TGTGCCAGCAGCTCCCGGCGGGGGGGCTTAGAGACCCAGTACTTC.

V is TRBV12-3 or TRBV12-4 and J is TRBJ2-1, with 11 bases fitting TRBD2. V lost 3 bases and J lost 0; bases outside the gene matches: 4. The CDR3 sequence is 17 residues long. The CDR3 nucleotides are TGTGCCAGCAGTTTCGGGACTAGCGGAAGCTCCTACAATGAGCAGTTCTTC. As protein: CASSFGTSGSSYNEQFF.

In this sample, this clonotype turned up many times. The V and J genes are TRBV30 and TRBJ2-1, with 7 bases aligning to TRBD1. CDR3 length equals 14 residues. CDR1 is GTSNPN and CDR2 is SVGIG in the germline V gene (reference sequence). V was clipped by 8 bases and J by 0 bases; unmatched bases: 7. CDR3 loop: CAVQGVRSYNEQFF. Written as DNA, the CDR3 is TGTGCCGTTCAGGGGGTCCGCTCCTACAATGAGCAGTTCTTC.

This rearrangement joins TRBV5-6 to TRBJ1-1, with TRBD1 matching over 9 bases. After removal of 0 bases from V and 0 bases from J, the junction contained 6 bases not matched to a gene. The CDR3 sequence is 17 residues long. Germline lookup yields CDR1 SGHDT and CDR2 YYEEEE. The CDR3 coding sequence is TGTGCCAGCAGCTTGGTAGGACAGGGGATCGTGAACACTGAAGCTTTCTTT. Its translation is CASSLVGQGIVNTEAFF.

This clonotype was seen only a few times. J is TRBJ1-2 and V is TRBV3-1; 9 bases fit TRBD1. The V and J ends lost 10 bases and 7 bases, in that order; junction bases with no gene match: 16. Germline V gives CDR1 LGHDT, CDR2 YNNKEL (reference sequence). The CDR3 spans 15 residues. This chain's CDR3 is CATLSRDREASGYTF. The CDR3 bases are TGTGCCACCCTTAGTCGGGACAGGGAGGCGTCTGGCTACACCTTC.

There are a few counts of this clonotype. The chain is built from TRBV19 and TRBJ2-7; 13 bases are a match to TRBD2. Germline V gene lookup returns CDR1 LNHDA and CDR2 SQIVND (reference sequence). This CDR3 contains 16 residues. The V segment lost 6 bases and the J segment 3 bases; nucleotides outside the gene matches: 8. CDR3 sequence (DNA): TGTGCCAGTAGCGAGACTAGCGGGGGGCCTGTCTACGAGCAGTACTTC. Residues: CASSETSGGPVYEQYF.

This chain joins TRBV11-2 and TRBJ2-7; 8 bases are a match to TRBD1. The length of the CDR3 is 16 residues. Trimming at V came to 1 base and at J to 2 bases, leaving 7 bases not matched to a gene. Germline V gene data show CDR1 as SGHAT and CDR2 as FQNNGV. The CDR3 DNA is TGTGCCAGCAGCTTAGCAGGGACAGGATTTACCTACGAGCAGTACTTC. Its protein product is CASSLAGTGFTYEQYF. The variable domain in full, with the rest retrieved from reference TRBV11-2 and TRBJ2-7, is EAGVAQSPRYKIIEKRQSVAFWCNPISGHATLYWYQQILGQGPKLLIQFQNNGVVDDSQLPKDRFSAERLKGVDSTLKIQPAKLEDSAVYLCASSLAGTGFTYEQYFGPGTRLTVT.

This sequence joins TRBV5-1 and TRBJ1-1; D is undetermined. This CDR3 comprises 14 residues. The ends were cut back, 0 bases at V and 7 bases at J, with 13 bases in the middle. Germline V lookup: CDR1 SGHRS, CDR2 YFSETQ. Here the CDR3 reads CASSLVTVSGEAFF. The CDR3 coding sequence is TGCGCCAGCAGCTTGGTTACAGTGTCGGGTGAAGCTTTCTTT.

This clonotype has just a few counts. This chain joins TRBV7-9 and TRBJ2-3; 7 nucleotides align to TRBD1. The CDR3 runs to 15 residues. The junction had 6 bases not matched to a gene; V was cut back by 3 bases and J by 3 bases. Germline-derived CDR1 and CDR2 are SEHNR and FQNEAQ (reference sequence). The CDR3: CASSFRQGRTDTQYF. DNA for the CDR3: TGTGCCAGCAGCTTCCGACAGGGTAGGACAGATACGCAGTATTTT.

This clonotype has just a few counts. The chain recombines TRBV7-2 with TRBJ2-3, with 8 bases matching TRBD2. This CDR3 is built from 17 residues. V shed 3 bases, J shed 2 bases, and the junction held 10 bases outside the gene matches. Per germline, CDR1 SGHTA and CDR2 FQGNSA. In nucleotides, the CDR3 is TGTGCCAGCAGCTTGTGGAGCGGGGGCCATTACACAGATACGCAGTATTTT. This codes for CASSLWSGGHYTDTQYF. Combining the CDR3 with reference TRBV7-2 and TRBJ2-3 gives the whole variable domain GAGVSQSPSNKVTEKGKDVELRCDPISGHTALYWYRQSLGQGLEFLIYFQGNSAPDKSGLPSDRFSAERTGGSVSTLTIQRTQQEDSAVYLCASSLWSGGHYTDTQYFGPGTRLTVL.

The chain links TRBV12-3 or TRBV12-4 to TRBJ2-7; 8 nucleotides agree with TRBD1. After removal of 5 bases from V and 6 bases from J, the junction contained 6 bases not matched to a gene. This CDR3 spans 13 amino acids. The CDR3, as DNA: TGTGCCAGCAGTACCCGGACAGGGATCGAGCAGTACTTC. As protein: CASSTRTGIEQYF.

This clonotype has just a few counts. The chain is built from TRBV5-4 and TRBJ2-3, with 12 bases lining up with TRBD2. The V segment lost 4 bases and the J segment 5 bases; nucleotides outside the gene matches: 8. The germline V gene encodes CDR1 SGHNT and CDR2 YYREEE (reference sequence). The CDR3 has 16 amino acids. The CDR3 loop reads CASSPLAGGLGDTQYF. The CDR3 DNA follows: TGTGCCAGCAGCCCTCTAGCGGGGGGGTTGGGAGATACGCAGTATTTT.